The subject of this entry is one T cell receptor beta chain. This sample is part of a study of blood T cell repertoires in COVID-19. Study overall: Acute and convalescent COVID-19 samples came from the United States, Italy and Spain. Nucleic acid was either cDNA or gDNA, and it came from T cells, B-cell-depleted T cells, or PBMCs.

Per the original data handling: Estimated nucleated cell counts came from reference gene primer amplification. Generated by immunoSEQ multiplex PCR, the TCRdb table keeps only in-frame clones and is missing some. The V and J calls and clone size are taken from that table; D and trimming were inferred from the DNA. Found here are a few hundred thousand clones, roughly 90% of them singletons; the top ten hold roughly 0.92%. V gave up 1 base and J gave up 3 bases; unmatched junction bases: 4. CDR1 SGHAT and CDR2 FQNNGV come from the germline V gene. There are 16 residues in the CDR3. This sequence joins TRBV11-2 and TRBJ2-1, with 9 bases lining up with TRBD2. The sequence was collected from a middle-aged woman who had recovered from COVID-19. The sequenced sample was peripheral blood. Here the CDR3 DNA reads TGTGCCAGCAGCTTAGGGACTAGCGATTACTACAATGAGCAGTTCTTC. Translated: CASSLGTSDYYNEQFF.